These 21 T cell receptor beta chains share one sample of origin, sequenced in a study of shared clonotypes between healthy human individuals. Method: immunoSEQ multiplex PCR; TCRdb's copy keeps in-frame clones and lacks some. The data show about 610,000 clones, roughly 96% seen once. Cells designated naive CD8 were CD45RO-negative and were positively selected for CCR7, with terminally differentiated effector memory CD45RA+ cells excluded. Sequencing used naive CD8+ T cells sorted from blood. Every receptor here comes from a woman aged 25-40 years in good health.

The chain links TRBV11-1 to TRBJ1-1, with TRBD1 matching 7 bases. CDR1 SGHAT and CDR2 FQDESV come from the germline V gene (reference sequence). V was pared by 5 bases and J by 0 bases, with 6 bases of the junction left unmatched. The CDR3 extends over 15 amino acids. CDR3 in amino acids: CASSPNRGMNTEAFF. DNA for the CDR3: TGTGCCAGCAGCCCAAACAGGGGAATGAACACTGAAGCTTTCTTT.

Written as DNA, the CDR3 is TGTGCCAGCAGCCTCCCGGGACTAGTATCTTCAGATACGCAGTATTTT. This gives the protein CASSLPGLVSSDTQYF. This chain uses TRBV28 with TRBJ2-3; the match to TRBD2 covers 8 bases. The germline V gene has CDR1 MDHEN and CDR2 SYDVKM. The CDR3 consists of 16 residues. V lost 6 bases and J lost 4; bases outside the gene matches: 12.

The chain recombines TRBV11-2 with TRBJ1-1, with 11 bases identical to TRBD1. This CDR3 region has 16 residues. J gave up 7 bases and V 7 bases, and 14 bases lay outside the gene matches. Germline V gene lookup returns CDR1 SGHAT and CDR2 FQNNGV. Written as DNA, the CDR3 is TGTGCCAGCACCCGCTTCACCGGACAGGGGGCGGGTGAAGCTTTCTTT. Protein sequence: CASTRFTGQGAGEAFF.

V usage is TRBV19 and J usage is TRBJ2-7; 8 bases match TRBD2. The length of the CDR3 is 15 residues. Germline lookup yields CDR1 LNHDA and CDR2 SQIVND (reference sequence). The V and J ends lost 6 bases and 0 bases, in that order; junction bases with no gene match: 7. The CDR3 coding sequence is TGTGCCAGTAGACCCTCAGGGACTAGCTCCTACGAGCAGTACTTC. Translating it yields CASRPSGTSSYEQYF.

The chain couples TRBV6-1 to TRBJ2-7; a weak D match, TRBD2 (6 bases). V was pared by 10 bases and J by 9 bases, with 19 bases between. CDR1 and CDR2 (germline): MNHNS, SASEGT. The CDR3 runs 12 residues. The CDR3 here is CATQTPGDGQYF. In DNA form, the CDR3 reads TGTGCCACCCAGACCCCGGGGGACGGGCAGTACTTC.

V usage is TRBV28 and J usage is TRBJ2-7; TRBD1 agrees at 8 bases. Unmatched junction bases numbered 4, after V lost 7 bases and J lost 2 bases. Looked up from germline, CDR1 is MDHEN and CDR2 is SYDVKM. This CDR3 has 13 amino acids. The CDR3 coding sequence is TGTGCCAGCACCCTGGACAGGGCCTACGAGCAGTACTTC. Translating it yields CASTLDRAYEQYF.

The V gene is TRBV30, the J gene TRBJ2-2, with D perhaps matching TRBD1 or TRBD2 (7 bases each). V was trimmed by 3 bases and J by 6 bases, leaving 23 bases between them. The CDR3 runs 17 residues. In germline, CDR1 is GTSNPN, CDR2 SVGIG (reference sequence). In DNA form, the CDR3 reads TGTGCCTGGAGAGACGAAGGGGGCGGACTAGTGGCCGGGGAGCTGTTTTTT. The encoded protein is CAWRDEGGGLVAGELFF.

CDR3 residues: CAIRGGAGYEQYF. The DNA for the CDR3 is TGTGCCATTCGGGGGGGTGCTGGCTACGAGCAGTACTTC. This chain uses TRBV2 with TRBJ2-7, with 8 nucleotides matching TRBD2. Germline assignment: CDR1 SNHLY and CDR2 FYNNEI. V shed 10 bases, J shed 3 bases, and the junction held 8 bases outside the gene matches. The CDR3 runs to 13 residues.

The chain combines TRBV18 with TRBJ2-7; TRBD2 might be the D (6 bases). The CDR3 is 15 residues long. Looked up from germline, CDR1 is KGHSH and CDR2 is LQKENI. With 0 bases removed from V and 0 bases from J, the gap between germline ends came to 9 bases. CDR3 sequence: CASSPPGGSSYEQYF. CDR3 DNA sequence: TGTGCCAGCTCACCACCGGGGGGTAGCTCCTACGAGCAGTACTTC.

The chain is built from TRBV10-1 and TRBJ2-2, with D unresolved. CDR1 is WNHNN, CDR2 SYGVQD, per germline (reference sequence). Trimming removed 4 bases from V and 6 bases from J, with 6 bases in between. The CDR3 covers 12 residues. The CDR3 sequence: CASSGGAGELFF. CDR3 bases: TGCGCCAGCAGTGGTGGGGCCGGGGAGCTGTTTTTT.

This chain links TRBV13 with TRBJ2-7, with no clear D. V lost 5 bases and J 2 bases, leaving 13 bases between the germline ends. Germline CDR1 is PRHDT and CDR2 is FYEKMQ (reference sequence). The CDR3 totals 14 residues. The CDR3 is CASSPPVKAYEQYF. CDR3 DNA: TGTGCCAGCAGCCCCCCGGTGAAGGCCTACGAGCAGTACTTC.

The chain joins TRBV27 to TRBJ2-1; 11 bases line up with TRBD2. The J segment lost 5 bases and the V segment lost 8 bases, leaving 5 bases of the junction unmatched. This CDR3 has 14 residues. The germline CDR1 and CDR2 sequences are MNHEY and SMNVEV (reference sequence). CDR3 residues: CASSTSGSNNEQFF. The CDR3 DNA follows: TGTGCCAGCTCTACTAGCGGGAGTAACAATGAGCAGTTCTTC.

The rearrangement links TRBV19 to TRBJ2-2; 9 nucleotides align to TRBD2. Germline CDR1 is LNHDA and CDR2 is SQIVND (reference sequence). This CDR3 spans 15 amino acids. V was clipped by 7 bases and J by 3 bases; unmatched bases: 6. CDR3 in amino acids: CASKAQREDTGELFF. CDR3 coding DNA: TGTGCCAGTAAGGCCCAGCGGGAGGACACCGGGGAGCTGTTTTTT. Combining the CDR3 with reference TRBV19 and TRBJ2-2 gives the whole variable domain DGGITQSPKYLFRKEGQNVTLSCEQNLNHDAMYWYRQDPGQGLRLIYYSQIVNDFQKGDIAEGYSVSREKKESFPLTVTSAQKNPTAFYLCASKAQREDTGELFFGEGSRLTVL.

J is TRBJ2-5 and V is TRBV9, with a weak D call TRBD2 (5 bases). Germline CDR1 reads SGDLS; CDR2 reads YYNGEE. Trimming took 3 bases from V and 7 from J, leaving 16 bases between them. The CDR3 is 14 amino acids. In DNA form, the CDR3 reads TGTGCCAGCAGCGCCCCTGAGCGGAAGGGGACCCAGTACTTC. Its protein product is CASSAPERKGTQYF.

CDR3 residues: CASSLVQNSYNEQFF. The CDR3 nucleotides read TGTGCCAGCAGCTTAGTACAGAACTCCTACAATGAGCAGTTCTTC. The J gene is TRBJ2-1, the V gene TRBV7-9; D is uncertain. This CDR3 comprises 15 residues. Germline CDR1 reads SEHNR; CDR2 reads FQNEAQ (reference sequence). V was cut by 1 base and J by 0 bases, with 7 bases left in between.

The V gene is TRBV2, the J gene TRBJ2-7, with a tentative D call TRBD2 (5 bases). Germline CDR1 is SNHLY and CDR2 is FYNNEI. This CDR3 comprises 13 residues. The ends were cut back, 9 bases at V and 0 bases at J, with 12 bases in the middle. The CDR3 DNA reads TGTGCCAGGGGGAGCGAGGACTCCTACGAGCAGTACTTC. It encodes CARGSEDSYEQYF.

The rearrangement links TRBV27 to TRBJ2-7; D gene unclear. Germline CDR1 reads MNHEY; CDR2 reads SMNVEV (reference sequence). Trimming took 3 bases from V and 2 from J, leaving 8 bases between them. This CDR3 has 13 residues. The CDR3 loop is CASSFLGTYEQYF. Written as DNA, the CDR3 is TGTGCCAGCAGTTTCCTGGGGACCTACGAGCAGTACTTC.

CDR3 amino acids: CASSLSSGAFSYNEQFF. The DNA for the CDR3 is TGTGCCAGCAGTTTATCGAGCGGTGCCTTCTCCTACAATGAGCAGTTCTTC. V usage is TRBV27 and J usage is TRBJ2-1; tentative D call: TRBD2 (5 bases). The CDR3 extends over 17 amino acids. Trimming left V 0 bases short and J 0 bases short, with 12 bases between. CDR1 and CDR2 from the germline V gene are MNHEY and SMNVEV (reference sequence).

The gene calls are TRBV28 and TRBJ1-2; possible D gene TRBD1, 5 bases. Germline V gene sequence: CDR1 MDHEN, CDR2 SYDVKM. This CDR3 is built from 15 residues. The V gene lost 6 bases and the J gene lost 0 bases, with 14 bases spanning the gap. The CDR3 DNA sequence: TGTGCCAGCAGGCTAATTCAGGGATCTAACTATGGCTACACCTTC. The encoded protein is CASRLIQGSNYGYTF.

The V call is TRBV28, the J call TRBJ2-7; TRBD1 aligns across 8 bases. The CDR3 sequence is 13 residues long. After removal of 5 bases from V and 7 bases from J, the junction contained 7 bases not matched to a gene. Germline CDR1 is MDHEN and CDR2 is SYDVKM. CDR3 loop: CASSVTGEFEQYF. In DNA form, the CDR3 reads TGTGCCAGCAGTGTGACAGGGGAATTTGAGCAGTACTTC.

The genes are TRBV6-5 and TRBJ2-2; D uncertain. From germline, CDR1 is MNHEY and CDR2 SVGAGI. This CDR3 spans 13 amino acids. Deletions cut 2 bases from V and 2 bases from J, with 3 bases between. DNA for the CDR3: TGTGCCAGCAGTTACGCAAACACCGGGGAGCTGTTTTTT. Its translation: CASSYANTGELFF.